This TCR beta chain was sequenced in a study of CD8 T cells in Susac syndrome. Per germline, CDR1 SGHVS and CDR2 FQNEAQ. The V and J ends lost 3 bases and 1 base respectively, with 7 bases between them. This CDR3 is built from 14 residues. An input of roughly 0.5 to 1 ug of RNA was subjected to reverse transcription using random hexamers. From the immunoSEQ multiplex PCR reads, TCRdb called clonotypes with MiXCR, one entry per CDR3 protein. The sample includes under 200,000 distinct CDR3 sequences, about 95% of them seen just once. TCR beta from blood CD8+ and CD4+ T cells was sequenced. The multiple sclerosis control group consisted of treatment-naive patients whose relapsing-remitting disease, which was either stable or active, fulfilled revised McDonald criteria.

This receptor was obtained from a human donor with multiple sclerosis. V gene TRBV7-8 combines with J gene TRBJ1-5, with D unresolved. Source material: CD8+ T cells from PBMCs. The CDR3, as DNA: TGTGCCAGCAGCTTCCTACAGAGCAATCAGCCCCAGCATTTT. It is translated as CASSFLQSNQPQHF.